This T cell receptor (beta chain) was captured by sequencing in a study of blood T cell repertoires in COVID-19. This CDR3 region has 16 residues. Trimming cost V 5 bases and J 5 bases, with 21 bases left between them. CDR1 is MNHEY, CDR2 SMNVEV, per germline (reference sequence). Clones were read by immunoSEQ multiplex PCR, and TCRdb kept only the in-frame ones, dropping some. Among 300,000 to 400,000 clones listed, 80% to 90% were seen once. The cohort comprised adults aged 18 to 89 years residing in approximately 25 US areas. Participants were placed into cohorts based on the clinical history they reported.

Sequencing was done on a sample of PBMCs or T cells enriched from blood (not recorded which). The sequence came from a woman aged 40 to 55 with acute COVID-19. The chain couples TRBV27 to TRBJ1-1, with D perhaps TRBD1 (5 bases). The chain's CDR3 is CASSLLAQAIGTEAFF. Here the CDR3 DNA reads TGTGCCAGCAGTCTACTGGCACAGGCAATTGGGACTGAAGCTTTCTTT.